The rows below give T cell receptor beta chains drawn from one sample of a study of siplizumab effects on memory and regulatory T cells. TCRdb keeps only in-frame clones here, not all; method: immunoSEQ multiplex PCR. The sample gives 85,000 or so clones, roughly 94% of which show up once; under 20% is in the top ten. The sample was CD8+ T cells sorted from blood. The receptors were sampled from a human donor in good health. Both conserved end residues are part of each CDR3. Each record gives: J gene, clone size, V gene, D gene, CDR3 protein, CDR3 DNA. D genes are given only for firm matches. Size tells how often a clone was seen (once, few, many) or the class of an expanded clone, and some rows leave it out.

>TRBJ1-2|NA|TRBV19|NA
CASTYGSGTYGYTF
TGTGCCAGTACCTACGGCTCTGGCACCTATGGCTACACCTTC
>TRBJ1-5|few|TRBV27|NA
CASRTQGGPQHF
TGTGCCAGCAGGACACAAGGGGGGCCCCAGCATTTT
>TRBJ2-7|NA|TRBV29-1|NA
CSVEDNAVEQYF
TGCAGCGTTGAAGATAACGCGGTCGAGCAGTACTTC
>TRBJ2-7|NA|TRBV28|TRBD2
CASSKTSGRSYEQYF
TGTGCCAGCAGTAAAACTAGCGGGCGCTCCTACGAGCAGTACTTC
>TRBJ2-1|NA|TRBV9|TRBD1
CASSVVGQGSGEQFF
TGTGCCAGCAGCGTAGTCGGACAGGGTAGCGGTGAGCAGTTCTTC
>TRBJ2-7|NA|TRBV10-3|TRBD1
CAISRQGNYEQYF
TGTGCCATCAGTCGACAGGGGAACTACGAGCAGTACTTC
>TRBJ2-1|NA|TRBV28|TRBD2
CASRQGTSGRAYNEQFF
TGTGCCAGCAGACAGGGGACTAGCGGGAGGGCCTACAATGAGCAGTTCTTC
>TRBJ2-1|NA|TRBV7-3|TRBD2
CASSPTGLAASNEQFF
TGTGCCAGCAGCCCGACGGGACTAGCGGCGAGTAATGAGCAGTTCTTC
>TRBJ2-5|NA|TRBV7-9|TRBD2
CASSLEEGPSGRRETQYF
TGTGCCAGCAGCTTAGAGGAAGGGCCTAGCGGGAGGCGGGAGACCCAGTACTTC
>TRBJ1-5|NA|TRBV19|NA
CASSIGSRSNQPQHF
TGTGCCAGTAGTATAGGGTCCAGAAGCAATCAGCCCCAGCATTTT
>TRBJ1-1|NA|TRBV5-6|NA
CASSPGTNTEAFF
TGTGCCAGCAGCCCCGGGACGAACACTGAAGCTTTCTTT
>TRBJ2-5|NA|TRBV5-1|TRBD1
CASSFDRGRQETQYF
TGCGCCAGCAGCTTTGACAGGGGGCGGCAAGAGACCCAGTACTTC
>TRBJ2-7|NA|TRBV27|NA
CASSLGSFYEQYF
TGTGCCAGCAGTTTAGGGTCCTTCTACGAGCAGTACTTC
>TRBJ1-1|NA|TRBV9|NA
CASSLPTGKNTEAFF
TGTGCCAGCAGCTTACCGACAGGAAAGAACACTGAAGCTTTCTTT
>TRBJ2-1|NA|TRBV27|TRBD2
CASSDPLAGNEQFF
TGTGCCAGCAGTGATCCGTTAGCGGGCAATGAGCAGTTCTTC
>TRBJ2-3|NA|TRBV7-3|NA
CASSPLAYGDTQYF
TGTGCCAGCAGCCCCCTGGCCTACGGAGATACGCAGTATTTT
>TRBJ2-1|NA|TRBV5-1|TRBD2
CASSLSSGDNEQFF
TGCGCCAGCAGCTTGTCTAGCGGGGATAATGAGCAGTTCTTC
>TRBJ2-1|NA|TRBV6-5|TRBD2
CASSYGAGGYEQFF
TGTGCCAGCAGTTACGGCGCGGGAGGGTATGAGCAGTTCTTC
>TRBJ2-1|NA|TRBV21-1|NA
CASSKANSGRAYNEQFF
TGTGCCAGCAGCAAAGCGAACAGCGGGAGGGCCTATAATGAGCAGTTCTTC
>TRBJ2-1|once|TRBV9|TRBD2
CASSVGFSGEYNEQFF
TGTGCCAGCAGCGTAGGGTTTAGCGGGGAATACAATGAGCAGTTCTTC
>TRBJ2-7|NA|TRBV7-6|TRBD2
CASSAETSAYSYEQYF
TGTGCCAGCAGCGCCGAGACTAGCGCGTACTCCTACGAGCAGTACTTC
>TRBJ2-1|NA|TRBV28|TRBD2
CASRTILAGGRPSYNEQFF
TGTGCCAGCAGGACCATTTTAGCGGGAGGCCGACCCTCCTACAATGAGCAGTTCTTC
>TRBJ1-1|NA|TRBV25-1|NA
CASSESGRGEAFF
TGTGCCAGCAGTGAATCCGGGCGGGGTGAAGCTTTCTTT
>TRBJ1-5|NA|TRBV6-4|NA
CASSDGVEGIQPQHF
TGTGCCAGCAGTGACGGGGTAGAGGGGATCCAGCCCCAGCATTTT
>TRBJ1-5|NA|TRBV27|NA
CASSVTTQGGNQPQHF
TGTGCCAGCAGCGTAACCACCCAGGGTGGCAATCAGCCCCAGCATTTT
>TRBJ1-3|NA|TRBV19|NA
CASSAPGGNTIYF
TGTGCCAGTAGTGCCCCCGGGGGAAACACCATATATTTT
>TRBJ2-3|NA|TRBV27|TRBD1
CASSSLGQGITDTQYF
TGTGCCAGCAGTTCCCTCGGACAGGGAATAACAGATACGCAGTATTTT
>TRBJ1-1|NA|TRBV6-5|TRBD1
CASRHRGNTEAFF
TGTGCCAGCAGGCACAGGGGGAACACTGAAGCTTTCTTT
>TRBJ1-2|NA|TRBV4-1|NA
CASSQDPAYDYGYTF
TGCGCCAGCAGCCAAGATCCGGCGTACGACTATGGCTACACCTTC
>TRBJ2-6|NA|TRBV28|TRBD2
CASGRRGAGANVLTF
TGTGCCAGCGGTCGACGGGGGGCTGGGGCCAACGTCCTGACTTTC
>TRBJ2-7|NA|TRBV7-8|NA
CASSSAYGQYF
TGTGCCAGCAGCTCTGCTTACGGGCAGTACTTC
>TRBJ1-1|NA|TRBV6-5|NA
CASSFSGQGTEAFF
TGTGCCAGCAGTTTTAGTGGACAAGGCACTGAAGCTTTCTTT
>TRBJ2-1|NA|TRBV19|NA
CASNTASRSYNEQFF
TGTGCCAGTAATACGGCTAGCCGTTCCTACAATGAGCAGTTCTTC
>TRBJ1-2|NA|TRBV7-8|TRBD1
CASSLAGGQGYGYTF
TGTGCCAGCAGCTTAGCCGGGGGACAGGGCTATGGCTACACCTTC
>TRBJ2-1|NA|TRBV28|NA
CASSLLSFYNEQFF
TGTGCCAGCAGTCTCCTGAGCTTCTACAATGAGCAGTTCTTC
>TRBJ1-5|NA|TRBV18|NA
CASSADRLYQPQHF
TGTGCCAGCTCAGCTGACAGGTTGTATCAGCCCCAGCATTTT
>TRBJ1-2|NA|TRBV12-2|NA
CASRLGGVPLNYGYTF
TGTGCAAGTCGCTTAGGAGGGGTGCCCCTTAACTATGGCTACACCTTC
>TRBJ1-5|NA|TRBV28|NA
CASTVGTTNQPQHF
TGTGCCAGCACCGTCGGCACTACCAATCAGCCCCAGCATTTT
>TRBJ1-2|NA|TRBV5-4|TRBD1
CASSPGQGRGGYTF
TGTGCCAGCAGCCCAGGACAGGGGAGAGGTGGCTACACCTTC
>TRBJ1-3|NA|TRBV2|TRBD1
CASLYRQGTGNTIYF
TGTGCCAGCCTATATCGACAGGGAACTGGAAACACCATATATTTT
>TRBJ2-5|once|TRBV9|TRBD2
CASSAELAGGETQYF
TGTGCCAGCAGCGCTGAACTAGCGGGGGGGGAGACCCAGTACTTC
>TRBJ2-5|NA|TRBV2|TRBD2
CASKAGGGETQYF
TGTGCCAGCAAAGCGGGGGGGGGAGAGACCCAGTACTTC
>TRBJ1-6|NA|TRBV7-2|NA
CASSFEQGWYNSPLHF
TGTGCCAGCAGCTTCGAACAGGGCTGGTACAATTCACCCCTCCACTTT
>TRBJ2-1|NA|TRBV5-8|TRBD2
CASSLRDYVHEQFF
TGTGCCAGCAGCCTCCGGGACTATGTGCATGAGCAGTTCTTC
>TRBJ2-3|NA|TRBV25-1|NA
CASSGLASTDTQYF
TGTGCCAGCAGTGGGCTAGCGAGCACAGATACGCAGTATTTT
>TRBJ1-2|NA|TRBV13|NA
CASSFERLYGYTF
TGTGCCAGCAGCTTCGAGAGACTCTATGGCTACACCTTC
>TRBJ2-7|NA|TRBV7-3|NA
CASSLTTNYEQYF
TGTGCCAGCAGCCTAACTACTAACTACGAGCAGTACTTC
>TRBJ1-1|NA|TRBV10-2|NA
CASSEGGRTEAFF
TGCGCCAGCAGTGAAGGGGGGCGGACTGAAGCTTTCTTT
>TRBJ2-1|NA|TRBV11-2|TRBD2
CASSSSGSSYNEQFF
TGTGCCAGCAGCTCGAGCGGGAGTTCCTACAATGAGCAGTTCTTC
>TRBJ2-7|NA|TRBV5-1|TRBD1
CASSAGTGVYEQYF
TGCGCCAGCAGCGCGGGGACAGGGGTTTACGAGCAGTACTTC
>TRBJ2-7|NA|TRBV18|TRBD1
CASSPRDRSTYEQYF
TGTGCCAGCTCACCACGGGACAGGTCCACCTACGAGCAGTACTTC
>TRBJ2-1|NA|TRBV4-1|TRBD2
CASSHRTSGGENEQFF
TGCGCCAGCAGCCACCGGACTAGCGGAGGGGAGAATGAGCAGTTCTTC